The rows below give T cell receptor beta chains drawn from one sample of a study of CD8+CD57+ T cells in acquired aplastic anemia. TCRdb fed the reads into MiXCR, producing one record per CDR3 protein. The data show around 180,000 distinct CDR3 sequences, around 48% seen once. The sequenced sample consisted of sorted CD4+, CD8+, or CD8+CD57+ T cells (not recorded which) from PBMCs. The receptors shown here come from a human donor with aplastic anemia. Both conserved end residues are part of each CDR3. Each record gives: clone size, CDR3 length, D gene, J gene, V gene, CDR3 protein, CDR3 DNA. D genes are given only for firm matches. The size of a clone is reported for some rows only, either as once, few or many, or as a class for expanded clones.

abundance: many
len: 16
d_gene: NA
j_gene: TRBJ2-3
v_gene: TRBV6-5
CDR3aa: CASSYFPRGSADTQYF
CDR3nt: TGTGCCAGCAGTTATTTCCCTCGGGGGTCAGCAGATACGCAGTATTTT

abundance: many
len: 13
d_gene: NA
j_gene: TRBJ2-5
v_gene: TRBV5-5
CDR3aa: CASSLTAQETQYF
CDR3nt: TGTGCCAGCAGTTTGACAGCTCAAGAGACCCAGTACTTC

abundance: NA
len: 14
d_gene: NA
j_gene: TRBJ2-7
v_gene: TRBV13
CDR3aa: CASSLLGEGPEQYF
CDR3nt: TGTGCCAGCAGCCTCCTAGGAGAGGGGCCCGAGCAGTACTTC

abundance: many
len: 16
d_gene: NA
j_gene: TRBJ2-6
v_gene: TRBV7-2
CDR3aa: CASSLFLLSGANVLTF
CDR3nt: TGTGCCAGCAGCTTATTTCTGCTGTCTGGGGCCAACGTCCTGACTTTC

abundance: many
len: 14
d_gene: NA
j_gene: TRBJ1-5
v_gene: TRBV20-1
CDR3aa: CSARVPGADQPQHF
CDR3nt: TGCAGTGCTAGGGTCCCAGGGGCCGATCAGCCCCAGCATTTT

abundance: many
len: 14
d_gene: NA
j_gene: TRBJ1-2
v_gene: TRBV12-3/TRBV12-4
CDR3aa: CASSLVAGRDGYTF
CDR3nt: TGTGCCAGCAGTTTAGTGGCAGGAAGAGATGGCTACACCTTC

abundance: many
len: 17
d_gene: TRBD2
j_gene: TRBJ2-3
v_gene: TRBV5-1
CDR3aa: CASSSTSGGLRTDTQYF
CDR3nt: TGCGCCAGCAGCTCGACTAGCGGGGGCCTTCGCACAGATACGCAGTATTTT

abundance: NA
len: 15
d_gene: NA
j_gene: TRBJ2-7
v_gene: TRBV9
CDR3aa: CASSSTGTAGYEQYF
CDR3nt: TGTGCCAGCAGCTCAACCGGGACGGCGGGTTACGAGCAGTACTTC

abundance: many
len: 11
d_gene: TRBD1
j_gene: TRBJ2-3
v_gene: TRBV24-1
CDR3aa: CATADRNTQYF
CDR3nt: TGTGCCACGGCGGACAGGAATACGCAGTATTTT

abundance: NA
len: 16
d_gene: NA
j_gene: TRBJ1-4
v_gene: TRBV25-1
CDR3aa: CASSEHRQATDEKLFF
CDR3nt: TGTGCCAGCAGTGAACATCGACAAGCAACTGATGAAAAACTGTTTTTT

abundance: few
len: 12
d_gene: NA
j_gene: TRBJ1-5
v_gene: TRBV7-3
CDR3aa: CASPDRNQPQHF
CDR3nt: TGTGCCAGCCCCGACAGGAATCAGCCCCAGCATTTT

abundance: many
len: 15
d_gene: NA
j_gene: TRBJ1-1
v_gene: TRBV5-5
CDR3aa: CASSLEPGVRTEAFF
CDR3nt: TGTGCCAGCAGCTTGGAGCCAGGGGTGAGGACTGAAGCTTTCTTT

abundance: NA
len: 13
d_gene: NA
j_gene: TRBJ2-3
v_gene: TRBV5-4
CDR3aa: CAMGGRATDTQYF
CDR3nt: TGTGCCATGGGGGGCCGGGCCACAGATACGCAGTATTTT

abundance: NA
len: 13
d_gene: NA
j_gene: TRBJ1-6
v_gene: TRBV11-2
CDR3aa: CASCPVGNSPLHF
CDR3nt: TGTGCCAGCTGCCCTGTGGGGAATTCACCCCTCCACTTT

abundance: many
len: 17
d_gene: TRBD1
j_gene: TRBJ1-1
v_gene: TRBV5-4
CDR3aa: CASSLGGGTGMNTEAFF
CDR3nt: TGTGCCAGCAGCTTAGGGGGAGGGACAGGGATGAACACTGAAGCTTTCTTT

abundance: NA
len: 14
d_gene: NA
j_gene: TRBJ2-1
v_gene: TRBV11-1
CDR3aa: CASSQSPQGDEQFF
CDR3nt: TGTGCCAGCAGCCAATCCCCTCAGGGCGATGAGCAGTTCTTC

abundance: few
len: 13
d_gene: NA
j_gene: TRBJ2-5
v_gene: TRBV6-1
CDR3aa: CATHRGAGETQYF
CDR3nt: TGTGCCACCCACCGGGGGGCGGGGGAGACCCAGTACTTC

abundance: NA
len: 13
d_gene: NA
j_gene: TRBJ2-5
v_gene: TRBV2
CDR3aa: CASSGSRSETQYF
CDR3nt: TGTGCCAGCAGTGGGAGCAGGTCAGAGACCCAGTACTTC

abundance: few
len: 13
d_gene: NA
j_gene: TRBJ1-2
v_gene: TRBV28
CDR3aa: CASSLGGGFGYTF
CDR3nt: TGTGCCAGCAGTTTGGGCGGGGGGTTTGGCTACACCTTC

abundance: few
len: 13
d_gene: NA
j_gene: TRBJ2-3
v_gene: TRBV7-3
CDR3aa: CASSQSSADTQYF
CDR3nt: TGTGCCAGCAGTCAAAGCTCGGCAGATACGCAGTATTTT

abundance: once
len: 13
d_gene: NA
j_gene: TRBJ2-2
v_gene: TRBV12-3/TRBV12-4
CDR3aa: CASSIAGAGELFF
CDR3nt: TGTGCCAGCAGTATAGCCGGGGCCGGGGAGCTGTTTTTT

abundance: many
len: 14
d_gene: NA
j_gene: TRBJ1-1
v_gene: TRBV2
CDR3aa: CASSEYPGNTEAFF
CDR3nt: TGTGCCAGCAGTGAATATCCGGGGAACACTGAAGCTTTCTTT

abundance: NA
len: 14
d_gene: NA
j_gene: TRBJ1-6
v_gene: TRBV25-1
CDR3aa: CASRGDLYNSPLRF
CDR3nt: TGTGCCAGCAGAGGGGACCTTTATAATTCACCCCTCCGCTTT

abundance: NA
len: 14
d_gene: NA
j_gene: TRBJ1-5
v_gene: TRBV24-1
CDR3aa: CATGGYTSNQPQHF
CDR3nt: TGTGCCACAGGGGGGTACACCAGCAATCAGCCCCAGCATTTT